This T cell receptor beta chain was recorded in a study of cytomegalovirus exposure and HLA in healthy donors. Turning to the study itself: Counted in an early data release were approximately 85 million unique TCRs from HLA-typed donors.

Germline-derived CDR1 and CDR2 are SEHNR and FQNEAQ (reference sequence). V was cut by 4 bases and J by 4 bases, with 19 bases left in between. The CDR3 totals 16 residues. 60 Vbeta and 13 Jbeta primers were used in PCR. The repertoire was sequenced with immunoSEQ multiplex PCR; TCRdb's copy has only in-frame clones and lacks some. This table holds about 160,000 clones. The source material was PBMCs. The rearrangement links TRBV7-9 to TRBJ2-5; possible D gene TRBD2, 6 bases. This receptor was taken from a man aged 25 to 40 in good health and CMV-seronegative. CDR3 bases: TGTGCCAGCAGCTCCTCCGGGACTGGGGCAAGAGAGACCCAGTACTTC. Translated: CASSSSGTGARETQYF.